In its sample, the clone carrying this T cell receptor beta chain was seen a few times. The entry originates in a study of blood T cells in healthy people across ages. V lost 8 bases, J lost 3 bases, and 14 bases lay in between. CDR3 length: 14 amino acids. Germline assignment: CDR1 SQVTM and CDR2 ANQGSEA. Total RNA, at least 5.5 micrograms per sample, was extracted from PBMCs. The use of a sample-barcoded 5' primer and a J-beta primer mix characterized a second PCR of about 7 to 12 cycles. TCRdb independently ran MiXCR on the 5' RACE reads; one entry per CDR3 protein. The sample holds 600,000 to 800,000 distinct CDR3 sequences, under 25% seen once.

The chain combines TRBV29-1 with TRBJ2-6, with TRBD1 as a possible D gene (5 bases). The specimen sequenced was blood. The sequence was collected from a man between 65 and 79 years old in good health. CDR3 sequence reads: CSITGPGGANVLTF. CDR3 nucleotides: TGCAGCATAACAGGACCGGGTGGGGCCAACGTCCTGACTTTC. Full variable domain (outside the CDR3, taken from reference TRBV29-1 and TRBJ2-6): SAVISQKPSRDICQRGTSLTIQCQVDSQVTMMFWYRQQPGQSLTLIATANQGSEATYESGFVIDKFPISRPNLTFSTLTVSNMSPEDSSIYLCSITGPGGANVLTFGAGSRLTVL.